The 25 T cell receptor beta chains listed next were all sequenced from one sample in a study of cytomegalovirus exposure and HLA in healthy donors. PCR involved 60 Vbeta and 13 Jbeta primers. TCRdb's table, derived via immunoSEQ multiplex PCR, lists solely in-frame clones and lacks some. The data contain nearly 110,000 clones, approximately 73% of them singletons. Input material: PBMCs. The receptors originated from a man aged 25-40 years in good health and CMV-seronegative.

V and J are TRBV18 and TRBJ2-5; D remains unclear. The J call may be wrong; the DNA end is better matched by TRBJ2-7. Germline V gives CDR1 KGHSH, CDR2 LQKENI. The CDR3 runs 12 residues. DNA of the CDR3: TGTGCCAGCTCACCACAATCCTACGAGCAGTACTTC. Encoded protein: CASSPQSYEQYF.

In the case of this clone: Since the CDR3 does not end with the conserved phenylalanine or tryptophan, this likely comes from a read error. The chain is built from TRBV5-1 and TRBJ2-2; D gene uncertain. V was trimmed by 2 bases and J by 5 bases, leaving 4 bases between them. CDR1 and CDR2 (germline): SGHRS, YFSETQ. The CDR3 runs 12 residues. The CDR3 DNA reads TGCGCCAGCAGCTTTTCGACCGGGGAGCTGTTTCTT. It encodes CASSFSTGELFL.

V gene TRBV15 combines with J gene TRBJ2-2; possibly TRBD1 for D (5 bases). Trimming took off 8 bases at V and 0 bases at J, with 10 bases between the two ends. This CDR3 contains 14 residues. The germline CDR1 and CDR2 sequences are LNHNV and YYDKDF (reference sequence). The CDR3 here is CATHDSPNTGELFF. The CDR3 nucleotides read TGTGCCACCCACGACAGTCCGAACACCGGGGAGCTGTTTTTT.

This rearrangement joins TRBV11-1 to TRBJ1-6; 9 bases are a match to TRBD1. CDR3 length equals 16 residues. Germline trimming cut 0 bases from V and 7 bases from J; bases unmatched to any gene: 4. CDR1 is SGHAT, CDR2 FQDESV, per germline (reference sequence). CDR3 in DNA: TGTGCCAGCAGCTTAGCGGGGGACAGGGACAATTCACCCCTCCACTTT. Its protein is CASSLAGDRDNSPLHF.

The J gene is TRBJ2-2, the V gene TRBV19, with 10 nucleotides matching TRBD1. The J segment lost 4 bases and the V segment lost 4 bases, leaving 3 bases of the junction unmatched. The CDR3 loop spans 15 amino acids. Germline V CDR1 and CDR2: LNHDA, SQIVND (reference sequence). The CDR3 region is CASSRTGGITGELFF. CDR3 DNA: TGTGCCAGTAGTAGGACAGGGGGTATCACCGGGGAGCTGTTTTTT.

The chain is built from TRBV6-6 and TRBJ1-2, with TRBD1 matching over 11 bases. The CDR3 sequence is 14 residues long. From germline, CDR1 is MNHNY and CDR2 SVGAGI (reference sequence). Unmatched junction bases numbered 4, after V lost 5 bases and J lost 5 bases. The CDR3 here is CASSPGTGGYGYTF. The CDR3, as DNA: TGTGCCAGCAGTCCTGGGACAGGGGGTTATGGCTACACCTTC.

This clone was recorded once. The CDR3 region is CASSPDWNTGELFF. CDR3 in DNA: TGTGCCAGCAGCCCGGACTGGAACACCGGGGAGCTGTTTTTT. This sequence joins TRBV11-3 and TRBJ2-2; maybe TRBD2 (5 bases). Germline CDR1 SGHNT, CDR2 YENEEA. The CDR3 has 14 residues. Trimming stripped 5 bases from V and 1 base from J, with 8 bases between.

The V gene is TRBV6-4, the J gene TRBJ2-3; 12 bases are a match to TRBD2. This CDR3 has 16 amino acids. The trim removed 0 bases at V and 4 bases at J, leaving 2 bases unmatched. The V gene's germline CDR1 is MRHNA and CDR2 SNTAGT. CDR3 protein: CASSDSASGGADTQYF. In DNA, the CDR3 is TGTGCCAGCAGTGACTCCGCTAGCGGGGGGGCAGATACGCAGTATTTT.

This chain uses TRBV7-9 with TRBJ2-3, with D unclear. Per the germline V gene, CDR1 is SEHNR and CDR2 is FQNEAQ (reference sequence). CDR3 size: 11 residues. Trimming removed 5 bases at V and 6 bases at J, with 6 bases between. CDR3 sequence: CASSRWDTQYF. The CDR3 DNA follows: TGTGCCAGCAGCCGGTGGGATACGCAGTATTTT.

The chain joins TRBV25-1 to TRBJ2-7; D is perhaps TRBD2 (6 bases). This CDR3 comprises 16 residues. The V gene lost 2 bases and the J gene lost 0 bases, with 14 bases spanning the gap. Germline loops: CDR1 MGHDK, CDR2 SYGVNS. CDR3: CASSEDGSPTSYEQYF. DNA of the CDR3: TGTGCCAGCAGTGAAGACGGGAGCCCCACCTCCTACGAGCAGTACTTC.

This clone came up a few times. The chain uses TRBV2 and TRBJ2-5; D unresolved. The end of the DNA is better explained by TRBJ2-7, so the J call may be wrong. The CDR3 runs to 11 residues. Germline V gives CDR1 SNHLY, CDR2 FYNNEI. In DNA form, the CDR3 reads TGTGCCAGCAGGGTCTCCTACGAGCAGTACTTC. As protein: CASRVSYEQYF.

V gene TRBV29-1 combines with J gene TRBJ1-2, with D possibly matching TRBD1 (5 bases). Germline assignment: CDR1 SQVTM and CDR2 ANQGSEA. V was pared by 8 bases and J by 5 bases, with 15 bases between. This CDR3 comprises 12 residues. CDR3 coding DNA: TGCAGCATAAGGGACGGGAGATATGGCTACACCTTC. Its protein product is CSIRDGRYGYTF.

The V call is TRBV18, the J call TRBJ2-7; D is perhaps TRBD2 (7 bases). V shed 4 bases and J shed 5 bases, with 12 bases lying between them. Looked up from germline, CDR1 is KGHSH and CDR2 is LQKENI. The CDR3 has 13 residues. The CDR3 DNA follows: TGTGCCAGCTCACGAGGGGGGGACCACGAGCAGTACTTC. Translation: CASSRGGDHEQYF.

This clone came up a few times. The V gene is TRBV7-6, the J gene TRBJ2-7; a weak D match, TRBD1 (5 bases). With 1 base removed from V and 0 bases from J, the gap between germline ends came to 7 bases. Germline-derived CDR1 and CDR2 are SGHVS and FNYEAQ. The CDR3 totals 14 residues. The CDR3 DNA follows: TGTGCCAGCAGCTTAGGAGACAGCTCCTACGAGCAGTACTTC. This sequence encodes CASSLGDSSYEQYF. Variable domain in full (rest from reference TRBV7-6 and TRBJ2-7): GAGVSQSPRYKVTKRGQDVALRCDPISGHVSLYWYRQALGQGPEFLTYFNYEAQQDKSGLPNDRFSAERPEGSISTLTIQRTEQRDSAMYRCASSLGDSSYEQYFGPGTRLTVT.

This chain uses TRBV6-5 with TRBJ1-3, with TRBD1 identical over 7 bases. This CDR3 is built from 15 residues. From germline, CDR1 is MNHEY and CDR2 SVGAGI. The trim removed 5 bases at V and 0 bases at J, leaving 4 bases unmatched. This CDR3 reads CASSPTGVSGNTIYF. The CDR3 region has the DNA TGTGCCAGCAGTCCAACAGGGGTCTCTGGAAACACCATATATTTT.

This clone was seen only a few times. V is TRBV5-1 and J is TRBJ2-7; 8 bases map to TRBD1. V lost 6 bases and J lost 2; bases outside the gene matches: 4. The germline CDR1 and CDR2 sequences are SGHRS and YFSETQ. The CDR3 has 13 residues. CDR3 protein: CASMDRVTYEQYF. The CDR3 DNA is TGCGCCAGCATGGACAGGGTAACCTACGAGCAGTACTTC.

The J gene is TRBJ1-1, the V gene TRBV7-8; perhaps TRBD1 as D (5 bases). V dropped 2 bases and J dropped 1 base, with 20 bases sitting between them. This CDR3 has 18 residues. CDR1 and CDR2 (germline): SGHVS, FQNEAQ. The CDR3 here is CASSLIGWPGLGNTEAFF. The CDR3, as DNA: TGTGCCAGCAGCTTAATCGGTTGGCCAGGGCTTGGGAACACTGAAGCTTTCTTT. The full variable domain, rest sourced from reference TRBV7-8 and TRBJ1-1, is GAGVSQSPRYKVAKRGQDVALRCDPISGHVSLFWYQQALGQGPEFLTYFQNEAQLDKSGLPSDRFFAERPEGSVSTLKIQRTQQEDSAVYLCASSLIGWPGLGNTEAFFGQGTRLTVV.

The chain recombines TRBV10-3 with TRBJ2-7; TRBD2 aligns across 7 bases. The germline CDR1 and CDR2 sequences are ENHRY and SYGVKD. The CDR3 sequence is 15 residues long. Losses at the gene ends were 3 bases for V and 4 bases for J; bases not matched to a gene: 9. The DNA of the CDR3 is TGTGCCATCAGTGATGGGCTAGCGGACGGGTACGAGCAGTACTTC. It is translated as CAISDGLADGYEQYF.

V and J are TRBV27 and TRBJ2-1; possible D gene TRBD1, 7 bases. Germline-derived CDR1 and CDR2 are MNHEY and SMNVEV (reference sequence). The CDR3 covers 18 residues. The V end lost 6 bases, the J end lost 7 bases, and 28 bases lay between the germline ends. The CDR3 DNA reads TGTGCCAGCAGCTACTATTACAGGGGTGGGCCTGGGGGGAATGAGCAGTTCTTC. Amino acid sequence: CASSYYYRGGPGGNEQFF.

The V gene is TRBV5-6, the J gene TRBJ2-7; the match to TRBD1 covers 7 bases. With 4 bases clipped from V and 0 bases from J, the junction kept 13 bases outside the gene matches. The CDR3 has 17 amino acids. Germline V lookup: CDR1 SGHDT, CDR2 YYEEEE. CDR3 residues: CASSTIPGTVNSYEQYF. CDR3 nucleotide sequence: TGTGCCAGCAGCACCATCCCCGGGACAGTGAACTCCTACGAGCAGTACTTC.

This clone was seen a few times. The chain combines TRBV10-3 with TRBJ2-1; D call uncertain. Trimming removed 0 bases from V and 9 bases from J, with 6 bases in between. CDR1 and CDR2 (germline): ENHRY, SYGVKD. This CDR3 is built from 12 residues. CDR3 sequence reads: CAISESSSEQFF. The CDR3 coding sequence is TGTGCCATCAGTGAGTCTTCTTCTGAGCAGTTCTTC.

The gene calls are TRBV9 and TRBJ2-1, with D tentatively TRBD2 (5 bases). V lost 0 bases and J lost 4, with 14 bases in between. This CDR3 is built from 16 residues. Germline V CDR1 and CDR2: SGDLS, YYNGEE. CDR3 nucleotide sequence: TGTGCCAGCAGCGTAGGACCTGGAGGCGGGTACAATGAGCAGTTCTTC. Translated: CASSVGPGGGYNEQFF.

This clone was seen just once. V usage is TRBV28 and J usage is TRBJ2-5, with 7 bases that match TRBD2. Germline V gene data show CDR1 as MDHEN and CDR2 as SYDVKM. The CDR3 is 16 amino acids. J gave up 3 bases and V 5 bases, and 12 bases lay outside the gene matches. CDR3 loop: CASSLLASRGEETQYF. CDR3 DNA sequence: TGTGCCAGCAGTCTCCTCGCTAGTCGGGGGGAAGAGACCCAGTACTTC. Drawing the rest from reference TRBV28 and TRBJ2-5, the complete variable domain is DVKVTQSSRYLVKRTGEKVFLECVQDMDHENMFWYRQDPGLGLRLIYFSYDVKMKEKGDIPEGYSVSREKKERFSLILESASTNQTSMYLCASSLLASRGEETQYFGPGTRLLVL.

The chain combines TRBV7-9 with TRBJ2-4; maybe TRBD2 (5 bases). Germline CDR1 and CDR2: SEHNR and FQNEAQ (reference sequence). The germline V and J ends were trimmed by 4 bases and 0 bases, with 13 bases remaining between them. The CDR3 has 16 amino acids. The DNA for the CDR3 is TGTGCCAGCAGCTCACCGGAGGCCCTAGCCAAAAACATTCAGTACTTC. Its translation is CASSSPEALAKNIQYF.

CDR3 in DNA: TGTGCCAGCAGTGAATCTGGGAGTCGTTACGAGCAGTACTTC. This sequence encodes CASSESGSRYEQYF. The rearrangement links TRBV25-1 to TRBJ2-7; tentative D call: TRBD2 (5 bases). Germline V gene sequence: CDR1 MGHDK, CDR2 SYGVNS. This CDR3 region has 14 residues. The V end was cut by 1 base, the J end by 4 bases, with 11 bases between.